What follows are 18 T cell receptor beta chains derived from one specimen sequenced in a study of identical twins. TCRdb fed the 5' RACE reads into MiXCR, producing one record per CDR3 protein. Of some 1,600,000 distinct CDR3 sequences listed, roughly a third are singletons. Sequences were obtained from cord blood. Source of these receptors: a newborn girl in good health.

This clonotype was seen many times. Germline is not matched at one junction end, which may reflect a read error. The J gene is TRBJ2-5, the V gene TRBV5-1, with 7 bases identical to TRBD2. The CDR3 runs to 12 residues. Germline values: CDR1 SGHRS, CDR2 YFSETQ. Here the CDR3 reads CASSSGQETQYF. Here the CDR3 DNA reads TGTGCCAGCAGTAGCGGGCAAGAGACCCAGTACTTC.

The V and J genes are TRBV7-8 and TRBJ2-1; D ambiguous. The CDR3 loop spans 15 amino acids. Germline V lookup: CDR1 SGHVS, CDR2 FQNEAQ. Between the trimmed V and J ends, which lost 0 bases and 9 bases, there was a span of 15 bases. This CDR3 is CASSLASQASAEQFF. CDR3 DNA: TGTGCCAGCAGCTTAGCGTCCCAAGCCTCGGCTGAGCAGTTCTTC.

This clonotype appeared many times. The chain employs TRBV10-3 and TRBJ1-2, with 7 bases matching TRBD1. CDR1 and CDR2 (germline): ENHRY, SYGVKD. V gave up 4 bases and J gave up 1 base; unmatched junction bases: 3. This CDR3 contains 14 residues. As DNA, the CDR3 is TGTGCCATCAGTGGGGGACAGATTAACTATGGCTACACCTTC. Translating it yields CAISGGQINYGYTF.

The rearrangement links TRBV10-3 to TRBJ2-3; a possible D gene is TRBD2 (5 bases). The germline CDR1 and CDR2 sequences are ENHRY and SYGVKD. There are 15 residues in the CDR3. V was cut by 7 bases and J by 2 bases, with 16 bases left in between. The CDR3 loop reads CAITEGGVTTDTQYF. CDR3 nucleotides: TGTGCCATCACCGAGGGTGGGGTAACCACAGATACGCAGTATTTT.

The V call is TRBV7-2, the J call TRBJ2-1; D is unresolved. V was shortened by 1 base and J by 2 bases, with 12 bases between the two germline ends. The length of the CDR3 is 16 residues. The germline CDR1 and CDR2 sequences are SGHTA and FQGNSA. CDR3 protein: CASSLGTLGAYNEQFF. CDR3 bases: TGTGCCAGCAGCTTAGGTACCCTCGGCGCCTACAATGAGCAGTTCTTC.

This clonotype showed up just a few times. The chain couples TRBV9 to TRBJ2-3, with no clear D. V shed 2 bases and J shed 6 bases, with 7 bases lying between them. Germline lookup yields CDR1 SGDLS and CDR2 YYNGEE. The CDR3 has 12 residues. This CDR3 reads CASSVDLDTQYF. In nucleotides, the CDR3 is TGTGCCAGCAGCGTCGACTTGGATACGCAGTATTTT.

The chain has TRBV29-1 and TRBJ2-5; 15 nucleotides match TRBD2. CDR3 length equals 16 residues. The germline CDR1 and CDR2 sequences are SQVTM and ANQGSEA. V lost 6 bases and J lost 11; bases outside the gene matches: 16. The CDR3 DNA sequence: TGCAGCGTCCTGAGGACTAGCGGGGGGGCGGACAATGAGCAGTACTTC. As protein: CSVLRTSGGADNEQYF.

The chain combines TRBV27 with TRBJ1-5, with D unclear. Germline loops: CDR1 MNHEY, CDR2 SMNVEV (reference sequence). The germline V and J ends were trimmed by 2 bases and 2 bases, with 10 bases remaining between them. The CDR3 has 15 residues. The CDR3 bases are TGTGCCAGCAGTTTAAGCCTCGGGGGCAATCAGCCCCAGCATTTT. Its protein is CASSLSLGGNQPQHF.

The rearrangement links TRBV10-3 to TRBJ2-1; D is ambiguous. The CDR3 sequence is 11 residues long. Between the trimmed V and J ends, which lost 8 bases and 8 bases, there was a span of 10 bases. Germline CDR1 is ENHRY and CDR2 is SYGVKD. CDR3 in DNA: TGTGCCATCGCGAACAGAGATGAGCAGTTCTTC. Translation gives CAIANRDEQFF.

This clonotype was seen repeatedly, ten times or more. The rearrangement joins TRBV12-3 or TRBV12-4 to TRBJ1-4, with 8 bases that match TRBD1. V lost 7 bases and J lost 7; bases outside the gene matches: 8. The CDR3 runs 14 residues. The CDR3 nucleotides read TGTGCCAGCACCCCGGACAGGGTCGGTGAAAAACTGTTTTTT. Translation gives CASTPDRVGEKLFF.

This clonotype occurred a few times. V gene TRBV9 combines with J gene TRBJ2-4; 7 nucleotides agree with TRBD2. Germline V gene data show CDR1 as SGDLS and CDR2 as YYNGEE. CDR3 size: 16 residues. The V gene end was trimmed by 4 bases and the J gene end by 0 bases; junction bases not matched to a gene: 7. The CDR3 region has the DNA TGTGCCAGCAGCCCCCGCGGGGGAGTAGCCAAAAACATTCAGTACTTC. Translating gives CASSPRGGVAKNIQYF.

The chain carries TRBV20-1 and TRBJ1-1; D call uncertain. Germline lookup yields CDR1 DFQATT and CDR2 SNEGSKA (reference sequence). The CDR3 loop spans 11 amino acids. Trimming pared 0 bases from V and 5 bases from J, leaving 4 bases between. Here the CDR3 reads CSARDRTEAFF. The CDR3 DNA follows: TGCAGTGCTAGAGATCGGACTGAAGCTTTCTTT.

The gene calls are TRBV20-1 and TRBJ2-1; TRBD1 or TRBD2 may be the D gene (5 bases each). With the DNA end fitting TRBJ2-7 better, the J assignment may be wrong. Germline V gives CDR1 DFQATT, CDR2 SNEGSKA (reference sequence). This CDR3 has 15 amino acids. The CDR3 protein is CSATTGTSSYNEQYF. The DNA for the CDR3 is TGCAGTGCTACAACCGGGACGAGCTCCTACAATGAGCAGTACTTC.

V gene TRBV20-1 combines with J gene TRBJ2-4; 10 nucleotides line up with TRBD2. The CDR3 spans 15 residues. From germline, CDR1 is DFQATT and CDR2 SNEGSKA (reference sequence). Unmatched junction bases numbered 12, after V lost 5 bases and J lost 8 bases. The DNA for the CDR3 is TGCAGTGCTGCGACTCCGGGACTAGCGATTGACATTCAGTACTTC. It yields the protein CSAATPGLAIDIQYF.

The chain is built from TRBV19 and TRBJ1-2, with D perhaps TRBD1 (6 bases). Germline CDR1 reads LNHDA; CDR2 reads SQIVND (reference sequence). The CDR3 loop spans 14 amino acids. Trimming took off 5 bases at V and 6 bases at J, with 16 bases between the two ends. The CDR3 loop is CASSARPGDNGYTF. DNA of the CDR3: TGTGCCAGTAGTGCCCGTCCAGGGGACAATGGCTACACCTTC.

This clonotype was observed a handful of times. At one end, the junction sequence differs from germline, possibly due to a read error. The chain couples TRBV6-2 or TRBV6-3 to TRBJ2-7, with D perhaps matching TRBD1 or TRBD2 (5 bases each). Germline V gives CDR1 MNHEY, CDR2 SVGEGT. The CDR3 is 13 residues long. The CDR3 region is CASTYGAHYEQYF. The DNA of the CDR3 is TGTGCCAGCACTTACGGGGCACACTACGAGCAGTACTTC.

CDR3 nucleotide sequence: TGTGCCAGCAGCCCCCCGCTTAGCGGTTACTACGAGCAGTACTTC. This gives the protein CASSPPLSGYYEQYF. This chain joins TRBV6-6 and TRBJ2-7; tentatively, D is TRBD2 (6 bases). The length of the CDR3 is 15 residues. Germline assignment: CDR1 MNHNY and CDR2 SVGAGI (reference sequence). Trimming removed 6 bases from V and 3 bases from J, with 18 bases in between.

This clonotype was seen only a few times. This chain links TRBV24-1 with TRBJ1-2, with D possibly being TRBD1 (6 bases). CDR1 is KGHDR and CDR2 is SFDVKD in the germline V gene. V lost 7 bases to trimming and J lost 1 base, with 12 bases between them. The CDR3 has 14 amino acids. CDR3 nucleotides: TGTGCCACCAGCTCCAGGGACATTAACTATGGCTACACCTTC. This codes for CATSSRDINYGYTF.